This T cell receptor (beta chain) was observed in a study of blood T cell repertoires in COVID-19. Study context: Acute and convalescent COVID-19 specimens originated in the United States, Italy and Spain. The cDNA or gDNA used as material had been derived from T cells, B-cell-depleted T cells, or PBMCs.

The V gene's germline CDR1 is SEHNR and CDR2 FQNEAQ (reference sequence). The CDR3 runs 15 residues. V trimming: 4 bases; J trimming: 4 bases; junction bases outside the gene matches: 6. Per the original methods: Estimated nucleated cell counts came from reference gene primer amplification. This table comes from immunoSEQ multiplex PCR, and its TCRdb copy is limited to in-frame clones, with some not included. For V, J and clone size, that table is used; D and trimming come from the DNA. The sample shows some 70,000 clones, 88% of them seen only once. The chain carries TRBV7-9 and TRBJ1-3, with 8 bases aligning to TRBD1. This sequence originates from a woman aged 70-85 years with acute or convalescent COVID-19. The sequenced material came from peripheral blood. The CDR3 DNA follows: TGTGCCAGCAGCTCAGGGGGCGCGGGAGGAAACACCATATATTTT. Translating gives CASSSGGAGGNTIYF. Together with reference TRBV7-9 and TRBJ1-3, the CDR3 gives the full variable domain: DTGVSQNPRHKITKRGQNVTFRCDPISEHNRLYWYRQTLGQGPEFLTYFQNEAQLEKSRLLSDRFSAERPKGSFSTLEIQRTEQGDSAMYLCASSSGGAGGNTIYFGEGSWLTVV.